A selection of T cell receptor beta chains follows, all from one sample in a study of sequential checkpoint blockade in melanoma. The method was immunoSEQ multiplex PCR; TCRdb's version includes in-frame clones alone and lacks a portion of them. This sample yields over 9,000 clones, of which about 68% are seen a single time; under 20% belongs to the top ten. Specimen: CD8+ T cells sorted from blood (inferred from file names), collected from a patient given nivolumab and ipilimumab in sequence. The origin of the receptors is a human donor with melanoma. Both conserved end residues are part of each CDR3. The D gene is left open where the match is weak.

d_gene	v_gene	CDR3aa
TRBD1	TRBV7-9	CASSAGSGGQPQHF
NA	TRBV6-1	CASSEGKSGPNTGELFF
TRBD2	TRBV28	CASSKRGLAGEQFF
NA	TRBV13	CASSLGLGTYSYNEQFF
NA	TRBV27	CASSFPGSPLHF
TRBD1	TRBV27	CASSLSGQGAPYEQYF
NA	TRBV7-9	CASSLEGGEAKETQYF
TRBD2	TRBV10-1	CASSELAGGSDTQYF
NA	TRBV27	CASSLAGRGYEQYF
NA	TRBV6-4	CASSPPLTFNQPQHF
TRBD1	TRBV7-2	CASRGQGITEAFF
NA	TRBV5-6	CASSPGETTYNEQFF
NA	TRBV27	CASSFLRGEGSSTDTQYF
NA	TRBV4-1	CASSPPGGKGGNTIYF
TRBD2	TRBV5-4	CASSFSLAGGDNEQFF
NA	TRBV5-1	CATQLGVGAEGFYEQYF
NA	TRBV27	CASSLIYGEVNYGYTF
TRBD2	TRBV4-1	CASSHILGLADQETQYF
NA	TRBV4-1	CASSSPSVNEQYF
NA	TRBV15	CATSRVGQAETQYF
NA	TRBV7-2	CASSLVVHAGNTIYF
NA	TRBV11-2	CASSLAPLEEQYF
TRBD1	TRBV10-3	CAISDHGQGDQPQHF
TRBD2	TRBV5-8	CASSLFLAEYNEQFF
NA	TRBV6-1	CASSEHETGVRGYTF
NA	TRBV7-2	CASRTGPNTGELFF
NA	TRBV9	CASSVGARLTDTQYF
NA	TRBV7-9	CASSLEARGGEKLFF
NA	TRBV11-2	CASSLGQTYEQYF
NA	TRBV5-1	CASSLTGGITEAFF
NA	TRBV4-2	CASSQDLGSRYEQYF
NA	TRBV6-5	CASSYSGTDVQFF
TRBD1	TRBV27	CASSFTGTGHSPLHF
TRBD1	TRBV15	CATSWGQGPYGYTF
NA	TRBV25-1	CASSAVVETQYF
NA	TRBV11-2	CASSRLGGRAPYEQYF
NA	TRBV4-3	CASSQDFGAGANVLTF
NA	TRBV5-4	CASSLLGGGRAYEQYF
NA	TRBV6-6	CASSYGTDSKGNTQYF
TRBD1	TRBV6-5	CASLSGQENSPLHF
NA	TRBV4-3	CASSQDRLRGAGNTTYF
NA	TRBV27	CASGPSPGGPGYTF
TRBD1	TRBV11-2	CASSYSGTGAGGETQYF
NA	TRBV5-1	CASSLAGNTEAFF
NA	TRBV27	CASSLTVSRAYGYTF
NA	TRBV14	CASSLQERVDTEAFF
NA	TRBV7-6	CASSKGDLGNQPQHF
TRBD2	TRBV5-4	CASSLRGEGVQQYF
NA	TRBV28	CASSSSGSSYNEQFF
TRBD2	TRBV7-9	CASSPPLAGGLREQYF